The 31 T cell receptor beta chains listed next were all sequenced from one sample in a study of OX40 agonist ivuxolimab in advanced cancers. Generated by immunoSEQ multiplex PCR, the TCRdb table keeps only in-frame clones and is missing some. The sample holds 25,000 to 30,000 clones, under 80% seen once. The material was CD4+ or CD8+ T cells sorted from blood, obtained in a trial of the OX40 agonist ivuxolimab. The receptors originated from an adult with an advanced solid tumor such as melanoma, head and neck, liver or kidney cancer.

This chain links TRBV5-6 with TRBJ2-7; no firm D call. V dropped 4 bases and J dropped 0 bases, with 11 bases sitting between them. In germline, CDR1 is SGHDT, CDR2 YYEEEE. The CDR3 extends over 14 amino acids. CDR3 amino acids: CASSLDGTSYEQYF. CDR3 DNA: TGTGCCAGCAGCCTGGACGGCACCTCCTACGAGCAGTACTTC.

The CDR3 nucleotides are TGTGCCAGCAGTTACTCGCGGGCCCACACTGAAGCTTTCTTT. Protein: CASSYSRAHTEAFF. The V and J genes are TRBV6-5 and TRBJ1-1; no clear D. The CDR3 extends over 14 amino acids. Trimming took off 0 bases at V and 3 bases at J, with 8 bases between the two ends. The germline V gene has CDR1 MNHEY and CDR2 SVGAGI.

The chain couples TRBV4-3 to TRBJ2-5, with a weak D call TRBD1 (6 bases). The CDR3 consists of 13 residues. Germline CDR1 LGHNA, CDR2 YSLEER. With 1 base removed from V and 4 bases from J, the gap between germline ends came to 7 bases. The CDR3 DNA is TGCGCCAGCAGCCAAGGAGGGGGAGAGACCCAGTACTTC. Its translation: CASSQGGGETQYF.

The chain combines TRBV30 with TRBJ2-1; TRBD2 matches 16 bases. Per germline, CDR1 GTSNPN and CDR2 SVGIG (reference sequence). Unmatched junction bases numbered 5, after V lost 1 base and J lost 8 bases. There are 16 residues in the CDR3. The CDR3 here is CAWSGGTSGGAYEQFF. The CDR3 region has the DNA TGTGCCTGGAGTGGTGGGACTAGCGGGGGGGCTTATGAGCAGTTCTTC.

V is TRBV11-2 and J is TRBJ2-5; 14 bases fit TRBD2. In germline, CDR1 is SGHAT, CDR2 FQNNGV. This CDR3 has 16 residues. Losses at the gene ends were 4 bases for V and 7 bases for J; bases not matched to a gene: 8. The CDR3 region is CASSSGLAGVESTQYF. As DNA, the CDR3 is TGTGCCAGCAGCTCGGGACTAGCGGGGGTGGAATCGACCCAGTACTTC.

This chain joins TRBV19 and TRBJ1-5; D may be TRBD1 (5 bases). CDR1 and CDR2 (germline): LNHDA, SQIVND (reference sequence). The CDR3 is 14 amino acids. Trimming cost V 7 bases and J 3 bases, with 13 bases left between them. CDR3 sequence: CASTTGGSNQPQHF. CDR3 nucleotide sequence: TGTGCCAGTACTACAGGCGGATCCAATCAGCCCCAGCATTTT.

Only one count was recorded for this clone. The chain employs TRBV13 and TRBJ2-1, with TRBD2 identical over 8 bases. Germline V CDR1 and CDR2: PRHDT, FYEKMQ (reference sequence). Trimming at V came to 5 bases and at J to 7 bases, leaving 1 base not matched to a gene. The CDR3 sequence is 12 residues long. The CDR3 nucleotides read TGTGCCAGCAGCCCGGGGGGGAATGAGCAGTTCTTC. Its translation: CASSPGGNEQFF. The complete variable domain, with remaining parts taken from reference TRBV13 and TRBJ2-1, reads AAGVIQSPRHLIKEKRETATLKCYPIPRHDTVYWYQQGPGQDPQFLISFYEKMQSDKGSIPDRFSAQQFSDYHSELNMSSLELGDSALYFCASSPGGNEQFFGPGTRLTVL.

This chain links TRBV27 with TRBJ2-6, with 7 bases identical to TRBD1. The V gene's germline CDR1 is MNHEY and CDR2 SMNVEV (reference sequence). The CDR3 runs to 17 residues. V was pared by 7 bases and J by 0 bases, with 9 bases of the junction left unmatched. Written as DNA, the CDR3 is TGTGCCAGCAAGACCGGGACAGCTTTCTCTGGGGCCAACGTCCTGACTTTC. Its protein is CASKTGTAFSGANVLTF. Drawing the rest from reference TRBV27 and TRBJ2-6, the complete variable domain is EAQVTQNPRYLITVTGKKLTVTCSQNMNHEYMSWYRQDPGLGLRQIYYSMNVEVTDKGDVPEGYKVSRKEKRNFPLILESPSPNQTSLYFCASKTGTAFSGANVLTFGAGSRLTVL.

The V call is TRBV29-1, the J call TRBJ2-7; D might be TRBD1 (5 bases). The CDR3 is made up of 15 amino acids. V was trimmed by 0 bases and J by 2 bases, leaving 14 bases between them. Germline assignment: CDR1 SQVTM and CDR2 ANQGSEA. This chain's CDR3 is CSVEEQAGKPYEQYF. The CDR3 DNA follows: TGCAGCGTTGAAGAACAGGCAGGGAAACCCTACGAGCAGTACTTC.

This chain uses TRBV4-3 with TRBJ2-2, with D perhaps TRBD1 or TRBD2 (5 bases each). Between the trimmed V and J ends, which lost 0 bases and 5 bases, there was a span of 22 bases. Germline loops: CDR1 LGHNA, CDR2 YSLEER. There are 19 residues in the CDR3. The CDR3 nucleotides are TGCGCCAGCAGCCAAGACGAATTCTCCGGGGACGATTCTACCGGGGAGCTGTTTTTT. Translating it yields CASSQDEFSGDDSTGELFF.

The rearrangement links TRBV2 to TRBJ1-2; D is unclear. V dropped 2 bases and J dropped 0 bases, with 10 bases sitting between them. This CDR3 has 15 amino acids. Germline values: CDR1 SNHLY, CDR2 FYNNEI. The CDR3: CASSERALANYGYTF. The CDR3 DNA reads TGTGCCAGCAGTGAAAGAGCGTTAGCTAACTATGGCTACACCTTC.

V gene TRBV13 combines with J gene TRBJ2-7; D is unclear. Germline V gives CDR1 PRHDT, CDR2 FYEKMQ (reference sequence). This CDR3 spans 13 amino acids. The V and J ends lost 6 bases and 4 bases respectively, with 13 bases between them. In DNA form, the CDR3 reads TGTGCCAGCAGTCCTGGGTCGGAATACGAGCAGTACTTC. Translation: CASSPGSEYEQYF.

V usage is TRBV28 and J usage is TRBJ1-6, with unresolved D. The germline V and J ends were trimmed by 3 bases and 10 bases, with 13 bases remaining between them. The CDR3 runs 14 residues. Germline CDR1 MDHEN, CDR2 SYDVKM. For the CDR3, the DNA is TGTGCCAGCAGTTTGACGGTGGGAGGCTCACCCCTCCACTTT. Encoded protein: CASSLTVGGSPLHF.

For this clone: A read error may produce the germline difference seen at one junction end. The CDR3, as DNA: TGTGCCAGCAGAGAAGGACTGCGGAGCTCCTACAATGAGCAGTTCTTC. This translates into CASREGLRSSYNEQFF. The chain employs TRBV2 and TRBJ2-1, with D possibly being TRBD2 (5 bases). This CDR3 comprises 16 residues. Looked up from germline, CDR1 is SNHLY and CDR2 is FYNNEI.

J is TRBJ2-1 and V is TRBV7-9; 9 bases line up with TRBD2. Germline V gives CDR1 SEHNR, CDR2 FQNEAQ (reference sequence). Trimming cost V 1 base and J 5 bases; bases outside gene matches: 3. CDR3 length: 15 amino acids. The CDR3: CASSLEERGDNEQFF. The CDR3 DNA reads TGTGCCAGCAGCTTAGAGGAGCGGGGGGACAATGAGCAGTTCTTC.

This clone appeared a few times. This chain connects TRBV27 to TRBJ1-2, with D possibly matching TRBD1 (6 bases). CDR1 is MNHEY and CDR2 is SMNVEV in the germline V gene (reference sequence). This CDR3 is 13 amino acids long. Deletions cut 4 bases from V and 2 bases from J, with 8 bases between. The CDR3 region has the DNA TGTGCCAGCAGTTACGGACAGAACTATGGCTACACCTTC. As protein: CASSYGQNYGYTF.

The genes are TRBV28 and TRBJ1-4; 10 nucleotides agree with TRBD1. CDR1 MDHEN and CDR2 SYDVKM come from the germline V gene. V lost 6 bases, J lost 7 bases, and 5 bases stayed unmatched. This CDR3 is 14 amino acids long. This CDR3 is CASRPGQGREKLFF. The CDR3 DNA sequence: TGTGCCAGCAGGCCGGGACAGGGGCGTGAAAAACTGTTTTTT.

CDR3 sequence reads: CASSKRQGAYEQYF. CDR3 in DNA: TGTGCCAGCAGCAAACGACAGGGGGCTTACGAGCAGTACTTC. J is TRBJ2-7 and V is TRBV5-4; 10 nucleotides align to TRBD1. CDR1 SGHNT and CDR2 YYREEE come from the germline V gene (reference sequence). The CDR3 sequence is 14 residues long. Germline trimming cut 4 bases from V and 4 bases from J; bases unmatched to any gene: 5.

The rearrangement uses TRBV19 and TRBJ1-1, with 8 positions matching TRBD1. Germline lookup yields CDR1 LNHDA and CDR2 SQIVND (reference sequence). This CDR3 has 15 residues. V was clipped by 3 bases and J by 10 bases; unmatched bases: 13. CDR3 bases: TGTGCCAGTAGTATTATCCCAGGGGGCGCTTTTGGAGCTTTCTTT. The encoded protein is CASSIIPGGAFGAFF.

The rearrangement links TRBV23-1 to TRBJ2-7; D not certain. TRBV23-1 belongs to the ORF category, with a function that is uncertain. The CDR3 has 14 residues. The V and J ends lost 4 bases and 2 bases respectively, with 12 bases between them. The CDR3 loop is CASSLVDHPYEQYF. The DNA for the CDR3 is TGCGCCAGCAGTCTCGTAGATCATCCCTACGAGCAGTACTTC.

In this sample, this clone is medium-sized. This chain links TRBV5-1 with TRBJ1-1; perhaps TRBD1 as D (6 bases). CDR1 and CDR2 (germline): SGHRS, YFSETQ. V gave up 1 base and J gave up 9 bases, with 13 bases separating them. CDR3 length: 13 amino acids. The CDR3 DNA is TGCGCCAGCAGCTTGAAGGGCGGGGGGCAAGCTTTCTTT. This translates into CASSLKGGGQAFF.

The CDR3 sequence: CSLEMVDYPQAFF. The CDR3 DNA reads TGCAGCCTGGAGATGGTGGATTACCCTCAAGCTTTCTTT. The chain uses TRBV29-1 and TRBJ1-1, with D uncertain. This CDR3 is 13 amino acids long. Trimming cost V 8 bases and J 9 bases, with 22 bases left between them. CDR1 and CDR2 (germline): SQVTM, ANQGSEA.

The chain recombines TRBV7-9 with TRBJ2-2, with D possibly being TRBD1 or TRBD2 (5 bases each). Trimming removed 5 bases at V and 3 bases at J, with 16 bases between. CDR1 is SEHNR, CDR2 FQNEAQ, per germline (reference sequence). The CDR3 totals 16 residues. DNA for the CDR3: TGTGCCAGCAGCGGGGGAACAGTTTTGGACACCGGGGAGCTGTTTTTT. This gives the protein CASSGGTVLDTGELFF.

The genes are TRBV6-1 and TRBJ1-5; D gene uncertain. Germline loops: CDR1 MNHNS, CDR2 SASEGT. The CDR3 has 12 amino acids. V lost 1 base to trimming and J lost 4 bases, with 2 bases between them. The CDR3 region is CASSEGNQPQHF. The CDR3, as DNA: TGTGCCAGCAGTGAAGGTAATCAGCCCCAGCATTTT.

This chain connects TRBV9 to TRBJ2-7, with 7 bases identical to TRBD1. The ends lost 0 bases at V and 0 bases at J; junction bases unmatched: 12. This CDR3 has 18 residues. The germline V gene encodes CDR1 SGDLS and CDR2 YYNGEE. The CDR3 DNA follows: TGTGCCAGCAGCGTAGGCGATGTTAGGACAGGAGCCTCCTACGAGCAGTACTTC. This gives the protein CASSVGDVRTGASYEQYF.

The chain links TRBV7-3 to TRBJ2-5, with D tentatively TRBD1 or TRBD2 (6 bases each). Germline assignment: CDR1 SGHTA and CDR2 FQGTGA. CDR3 length equals 15 residues. V was trimmed by 5 bases and J by 0 bases, leaving 13 bases between them. The CDR3 sequence is CASSPTGADQETQYF. DNA for the CDR3: TGTGCCAGCAGCCCGACGGGGGCAGACCAAGAGACCCAGTACTTC.

The V and J genes are TRBV9 and TRBJ2-2, with TRBD1 as a possible D gene (5 bases). Trimming left V 2 bases short and J 0 bases short, with 14 bases between. Per the germline V gene, CDR1 is SGDLS and CDR2 is YYNGEE. This CDR3 is built from 17 residues. CDR3 DNA: TGTGCCAGCAGCGTGAAAAAGGGGCAGCCGAACACCGGGGAGCTGTTTTTT. This translates into CASSVKKGQPNTGELFF.

The rearrangement joins TRBV30 to TRBJ2-7; weak D call: TRBD1 (5 bases). The CDR3 totals 12 residues. V lost 4 bases and J lost 6, with 13 bases in between. Germline CDR1 reads GTSNPN; CDR2 reads SVGIG (reference sequence). CDR3 sequence (DNA): TGTGCCTGGATGGAAGCAGGGTTCGAGCAGTACTTC. Translated: CAWMEAGFEQYF.

The rearrangement uses TRBV27 and TRBJ2-5; TRBD1 aligns across 7 bases. Germline V lookup: CDR1 MNHEY, CDR2 SMNVEV (reference sequence). V trimming: 6 bases; J trimming: 5 bases; junction bases outside the gene matches: 9. The CDR3 runs 14 residues. CDR3 sequence: CASSGQALWETQYF. The CDR3 DNA follows: TGTGCCAGCAGCGGACAGGCGCTCTGGGAGACCCAGTACTTC.

This clone was seen a handful of times. The chain couples TRBV9 to TRBJ2-2, with a tentative D call TRBD1 (5 bases). V shed 0 bases and J shed 7 bases, with 13 bases lying between them. The CDR3 covers 15 residues. Germline V gene data show CDR1 as SGDLS and CDR2 as YYNGEE. The DNA for the CDR3 is TGTGCCAGCAGCGTAGGAGACCCAAGGGGCGGGGAGCTGTTTTTT. Its protein product is CASSVGDPRGGELFF.

V gene TRBV7-8 combines with J gene TRBJ1-1; maybe TRBD1 (5 bases). The CDR3 length is 14 residues. CDR1 and CDR2 (germline): SGHVS, FQNEAQ. Trimming left V 5 bases short and J 3 bases short, with 13 bases between. CDR3 loop: CASSPSGGDTEAFF. In DNA, the CDR3 is TGTGCCAGCAGCCCATCGGGGGGGGACACTGAAGCTTTCTTT.